The rows below give T cell receptor beta chains drawn from one sample of a study of T cell repertoires in cytomegalovirus infection. One entry per CDR3 protein, called by TCRdb with MiXCR from the reads. Among about 260,000 distinct CDR3 sequences listed, approximately 15% were seen once. Material for sequencing was PBMCs. The receptors were gathered from a human donor in good health (CMV status not recorded). Some clones in this sample may be carry-over from other donors' samples. Both conserved end residues are part of each CDR3. The D gene is left open where the match is weak. The size field is filled for only some rows; it gives once, few, many or a size class.

TRBV12-5	TRBD1	few	TRBJ1-2	TGTGCTAGTGGTAGACAGGGGAGGGATGGCTACACCTTC	CASGRQGRDGYTF
TRBV7-2	-	many	TRBJ2-1	TGTGCCAGCAGCCCCCCCCCGGTCTACAATGAGCAGTTCTTC	CASSPPPVYNEQFF
TRBV28	TRBD1	many	TRBJ1-6	TGTGCCAGCAGTCCTAGCGGACAGGGAGGATCAAGTTCACCCCTCCACTTT	CASSPSGQGGSSSPLHF
TRBV7-2	-	many	TRBJ2-7	TGTGCCAGCAGCCCTAGTGGGGGGCCCGTATCCTACGAGCAGTACTTC	CASSPSGGPVSYEQYF
TRBV18	-	few	TRBJ1-1	TGTGCCAGCTCACCACCGAGTAAGAACACTGAAGCTTTCTTT	CASSPPSKNTEAFF
TRBV19	-	-	TRBJ2-2	TGTGCCAGTACGCGGCTAGAGAACACCGGGGAGCTGTTTTTT	CASTRLENTGELFF
TRBV7-3	TRBD1	many	TRBJ1-2	TGTGCCAGCAGCCCCGACAGGGGCTATGGCTACACCTTC	CASSPDRGYGYTF
TRBV12-3/TRBV12-4	-	many	TRBJ1-2	TGTGCCAGCAGGCGGGCCAGCGGGGAGTGGGGCTACACCTTC	CASRRASGEWGYTF
TRBV20-1	TRBD2	-	TRBJ2-7	TGCAGTGCTACCTTGACTAGCGGGCGGTACGAGCAGTACTTC	CSATLTSGRYEQYF
TRBV7-9	TRBD2	few	TRBJ2-3	TGTGCCAGCAGCTCCGGACTAGCGGGAGAATGGGGCACAGATACGCAGTATTTT	CASSSGLAGEWGTDTQYF
TRBV5-4	-	few	TRBJ2-5	TGTGCCAGCAGCTTGGTGTCACGATTGGAGACCCAGTACTTC	CASSLVSRLETQYF
TRBV7-9	-	few	TRBJ1-6	TGTGCCAGCAGCTCTCGCTCTTCGAATTCACCCCTCCACTTT	CASSSRSSNSPLHF
TRBV2	-	-	TRBJ2-2	TGTGCCAGCAGTGAGCAGCGGACGAACACCGGGGAGCTGTTTTTT	CASSEQRTNTGELFF
TRBV12-3/TRBV12-4	TRBD2	-	TRBJ2-2	TGTGCCAGCAGTTGGACTAGCGGACTCACCGGGGAGCTGTTTTTT	CASSWTSGLTGELFF
TRBV5-4	TRBD1	many	TRBJ1-1	TGTGCCAGCAGCGGCAGGGGGCGCGGGGACACTGAAGCTTTCTTT	CASSGRGRGDTEAFF
TRBV5-1	-	-	TRBJ1-1	TGCGCCAGCAGCGAGGGGGGCAGGGACACTGAAGCTTTCTTT	CASSEGGRDTEAFF
TRBV7-3	-	many	TRBJ2-2	TGTGCCAGCAGCTTATTTAACACCGGGGAGCTGTTTTTT	CASSLFNTGELFF
TRBV9	TRBD1	-	TRBJ2-2	TGTGCCAGCAATCGACAGGGTTTGGACACCGGGGAGCTGTTTTTT	CASNRQGLDTGELFF
TRBV19	-	few	TRBJ2-3	TGTGCCAGTAGTGACATGGAACTAGATACGCAGTATTTT	CASSDMELDTQYF
TRBV29-1	-	-	TRBJ2-3	TGCAGCGTTGAGGGCGGACCCATTACGCAGTATTTT	CSVEGGPITQYF
TRBV19	-	once	TRBJ2-7	TGTGCCATCCGTAGCGGCCTCTACGAGCAGTACTTC	CAIRSGLYEQYF
TRBV7-6	-	-	TRBJ2-7	TGTGCCAGCAGCTTAGACTCAAATCACTACGAGCAGTACTTC	CASSLDSNHYEQYF
TRBV7-3	TRBD2	many	TRBJ2-1	TGTGCCAGCAGCCAATGGACTAGCGCTTACAATGAGCAGTTCTTC	CASSQWTSAYNEQFF
TRBV7-9	TRBD2	many	TRBJ2-5	TGTGCCAGCAGCTCCCAGCCCTTCCGGCCGGGGGGGCGTGAGACCCAGTACTTC	CASSSQPFRPGGRETQYF
TRBV29-1	-	few	TRBJ2-1	TGCAGCGTTGACCACTATACGGGCTCCTACAATGAGCAGTTCTTC	CSVDHYTGSYNEQFF
TRBV29-1	-	-	TRBJ2-7	TGCAGCGTTGACCGCGCCGGGGGCAACGAGCAGTACTTC	CSVDRAGGNEQYF
TRBV14	-	-	TRBJ1-3	TGTGCCAGCAGCCTGCTCGGGGACTCTGGAAACACCATATATTTT	CASSLLGDSGNTIYF
TRBV2	-	-	TRBJ1-1	TGTGCCAGCAGTCAAAGGGGGGGCCTGCCGAACACTGAAGCTTTCTTT	CASSQRGGLPNTEAFF
TRBV12-3/TRBV12-4	TRBD2	few	TRBJ2-7	TGTGCCAGCAGCCCAAGTAGCGGGGGGCTCGAGCAGTACTTC	CASSPSSGGLEQYF
TRBV7-2	-	many	TRBJ2-7	TGTGCCAGCAGCCGGAGGGCTCAAGCGGCTTCCTACGAGCAGTACTTC	CASSRRAQAASYEQYF
TRBV12-3/TRBV12-4	-	-	TRBJ2-2	TGTGCCAGCAGTTTTTTTTTGGACTCCTTCACCGGGGAGCTGTTTTTT	CASSFFLDSFTGELFF
TRBV19	-	-	TRBJ2-1	TGTGCCAGTAGTCACCGGGACACAACCTACAATGAGCAGTTCTTC	CASSHRDTTYNEQFF
TRBV7-9	-	few	TRBJ2-7	TGTGCCAGCAGCTTAGTTGGGGGTAAATCCTACGAGCAGTACTTC	CASSLVGGKSYEQYF
TRBV28	-	many	TRBJ1-1	TGTGCCAGCAGTTTAGATCAGGGGACCACTGAAGCTTTCTTT	CASSLDQGTTEAFF
TRBV2	TRBD2	few	TRBJ2-3	TGTGCCAGCAGTGTCCTTGGGGGGGGAGCAGATACGCAGTATTTT	CASSVLGGGADTQYF
TRBV6-5	TRBD2	many	TRBJ2-1	TGTGCCAGCAGCGATGGACTAGCGGGGCAATACAATGAGCAGTTCTTC	CASSDGLAGQYNEQFF
TRBV28	-	few	TRBJ1-2	TGTGCCAGCAGTGTCGGTGGGCTCTATGGCTACACCTTC	CASSVGGLYGYTF
TRBV7-2	TRBD2	many	TRBJ2-7	TGTGCCAGCAGCTTAGAGGCGGGAGGGCCACTCGAGCAGTACTTC	CASSLEAGGPLEQYF
TRBV6-5	TRBD1	few	TRBJ2-2	TGTGCCAGCAGTTACTCGACAGGGCTCACCGGGGAGCTGTTTTTT	CASSYSTGLTGELFF
TRBV11-2	-	many	TRBJ2-2	TGTGCCAGCAGCCCGAGGGCCGGGGCGGACGGGGAGCTGTTTTTT	CASSPRAGADGELFF